The 4 T cell receptor beta chains below all came from one sample that was sequenced in a study of blood T cells in healthy people across ages. For the second PCR, which ran for about 6 to 11 cycles, a sample-barcoded 5' primer and a J-beta primer mix were used. TCRdb redid the calling of the 5' RACE reads with MiXCR, one entry per CDR3 protein. The data show about a million distinct CDR3 sequences, more than 30% seen once. The specimen sequenced was blood. These receptors originate from a man between 18 and 35 years old in good health.

This clonotype was observed many times. This chain uses TRBV7-9 with TRBJ2-3; D remains unclear. This CDR3 has 14 amino acids. V lost 1 base, J lost 4 bases, and 9 bases lay in between. The germline V gene has CDR1 SEHNR and CDR2 FQNEAQ (reference sequence). The CDR3 spells CASSLGIGPDTQYF. CDR3 nucleotides: TGTGCCAGCAGCTTAGGAATAGGCCCAGATACGCAGTATTTT.

The chain uses TRBV6-2 or TRBV6-3 and TRBJ1-2; D ambiguous. CDR3 size: 13 residues. Trimming took 4 bases from V and 0 from J, leaving 6 bases between them. CDR1 is MNHEY and CDR2 is SVGEGT in the germline V gene. DNA of the CDR3: TGTGCCAGCAGTTCCGAAACTAACTATGGCTACACCTTC. Amino acid sequence: CASSSETNYGYTF.

This clonotype was counted a few times. The gene calls are TRBV20-1 and TRBJ1-2; possible D gene TRBD1, 6 bases. CDR3 length: 13 residues. V shed 2 bases and J shed 4 bases, with 11 bases lying between them. Looked up from germline, CDR1 is DFQATT and CDR2 is SNEGSKA (reference sequence). The CDR3 sequence is CSARSGAVYGYTF. Here the CDR3 DNA reads TGCAGTGCTAGATCAGGGGCAGTCTATGGCTACACCTTC.

The V and J genes are TRBV3-1 and TRBJ2-1; D ambiguous. Trimming took off 4 bases at V and 7 bases at J, with 17 bases between the two ends. Per germline, CDR1 LGHDT and CDR2 YNNKEL (reference sequence). This CDR3 comprises 15 residues. This CDR3 reads CASSRRASPSNEQFF. The CDR3 bases are TGTGCCAGCAGCCGACGGGCCAGTCCTTCTAATGAGCAGTTCTTC.